The rows below give T cell receptor beta chains drawn from one sample of a study of cytomegalovirus exposure and HLA in healthy donors. The protocol was immunoSEQ multiplex PCR, while the TCRdb copy is restricted to in-frame clones and leaves out a portion. The table has about 120,000 clones, approximately 74% seen once; the top ten hold roughly 7.3%. The sample consisted of PBMCs. The receptors derive from a male donor in good health and CMV-seronegative. Both conserved end residues are part of each CDR3. A D gene is named only where the DNA matches it firmly. Rows give clone size only sometimes, using once, few, many, or a class for an expanded clone.

size,J,V,D,CDR3,DNA
NA,TRBJ2-1,TRBV7-7,NA,CASSLAWGEGNNEQFF,TGTGCTAGCAGCTTAGCGTGGGGAGAAGGGAACAATGAGCAGTTCTTC
NA,TRBJ2-5,TRBV18,NA,CASSPRQIQETQYF,TGTGCCAGCTCACCACGGCAGATCCAAGAGACCCAGTACTTC
NA,TRBJ2-3,TRBV7-2,NA,CASRSWPDTQYF,TGTGCCAGCAGATCCTGGCCAGATACGCAGTATTTT
NA,TRBJ2-3,TRBV5-6,NA,CASSSVWLEKAADTQYF,TGTGCCAGCAGCTCCGTCTGGCTAGAAAAGGCGGCAGATACGCAGTATTTT
once,TRBJ1-1,TRBV4-2,NA,CASSQATGIPEAFF,TGTGCCAGCAGCCAAGCCACAGGGATCCCTGAAGCTTTCTTT
NA,TRBJ2-4,TRBV19,NA,CASSHGTFLAKNIQYF,TGTGCCAGTAGCCACGGGACATTCTTAGCCAAAAACATTCAGTACTTC
few,TRBJ1-5,TRBV14,NA,CASSQGGLDQPQHF,TGTGCCAGCAGCCAAGGAGGTCTAGATCAGCCCCAGCATTTT
NA,TRBJ2-2,TRBV5-1,NA,CASSQTVANTGELFF,TGCGCCAGCAGCCAGACAGTAGCGAACACCGGGGAGCTGTTTTTT
once,TRBJ2-2,TRBV6-1,NA,CASSELGLTNTGELFF,TGTGCCAGCAGTGAACTCGGACTGACGAACACCGGGGAGCTGTTTTTT
NA,TRBJ2-7,TRBV27,TRBD1,CASSLTRGTHEQYF,TGTGCCAGCAGTCTTACCAGGGGGACCCACGAGCAGTACTTC
NA,TRBJ2-4,TRBV27,TRBD2,CASSLSGTSNIQYF,TGTGCCAGCAGTCTCAGCGGGACTTCAAACATTCAGTACTTC
NA,TRBJ1-4,TRBV6-6,TRBD1,CASSLTGRNEKLFF,TGTGCCAGCAGTTTGACAGGGCGGAATGAAAAACTGTTTTTT
NA,TRBJ2-3,TRBV5-1,TRBD2,CASSPVAGGRDTQYF,TGCGCCAGCAGCCCTGTAGCGGGAGGGCGAGATACGCAGTATTTT
NA,TRBJ1-1,TRBV18,TRBD1,CASSPELDRVNTEAFF,TGTGCCAGCTCACCAGAGCTCGACAGGGTGAACACTGAAGCTTTCTTT
NA,TRBJ2-1,TRBV10-2,TRBD2,CASSITSGGAGEQFF,TGCGCCAGCAGCATTACTAGCGGGGGGGCCGGCGAGCAGTTCTTC
NA,TRBJ2-7,TRBV7-2,NA,CASSTRDTKFYEQYF,TGTGCCAGCAGCACCCGGGACACAAAATTCTACGAGCAGTACTTC
NA,TRBJ2-1,TRBV5-1,NA,CASSFGHSGLVYNEQFF,TGCGCCAGCAGCTTCGGCCACTCCGGACTTGTTTACAATGAGCAGTTCTTC
NA,TRBJ1-3,TRBV15,NA,CATSITSGNTIYF,TGTGCCACCAGCATAACTTCTGGAAACACCATATATTTT
NA,TRBJ2-7,TRBV28,TRBD2,CASSLGGSGGHEQYF,TGTGCCAGCAGTTTAGGGGGTAGCGGGGGCCACGAGCAGTACTTC
NA,TRBJ2-2,TRBV25-1,NA,CASSHDEVIGELFF,TGTGCCAGCAGTCACGACGAGGTTATCGGGGAGCTGTTTTTT
few,TRBJ2-1,TRBV5-4,NA,CASSLKGDPFQFF,TGTGCCAGCAGCTTGAAGGGGGACCCTTTTCAGTTCTTC
NA,TRBJ1-4,TRBV9,NA,CASSVGARVNEKLFF,TGTGCCAGCAGCGTAGGGGCCAGGGTAAATGAAAAACTGTTTTTT
once,TRBJ1-2,TRBV6-5,NA,CASRLGAFYYGYTF,TGTGCCAGCAGGTTAGGAGCCTTCTATTATGGCTACACCTTC
NA,TRBJ2-3,TRBV4-2,TRBD2,CASSPASRGGGASDTQYF,TGTGCCAGCAGCCCAGCCTCAAGGGGCGGGGGGGCATCAGATACGCAGTATTTT
NA,TRBJ2-5,TRBV5-1,TRBD2,CASSTGTSYGETQYF,TGCGCCAGCAGCACCGGGACTAGCTACGGAGAGACCCAGTACTTC
NA,TRBJ2-3,TRBV4-2,NA,CASSQGTYTDTQYF,TGTGCCAGCAGCCAAGGGACTTACACAGATACGCAGTATTTT
NA,TRBJ2-1,TRBV7-9,TRBD1,CASSRDRGYNEQFF,TGTGCCAGCAGTCGGGACAGGGGATACAATGAGCAGTTCTTC
NA,TRBJ1-4,TRBV4-3,TRBD1,CASSQGTGQEKLFF,TGCGCCAGCAGCCAGGGGACAGGGCAAGAAAAACTGTTTTTT
NA,TRBJ2-5,TRBV25-1,NA,CASSGMRGWQETQYF,TGTGCCAGCAGTGGAATGAGGGGGTGGCAAGAGACCCAGTACTTC
NA,TRBJ1-5,TRBV6-1,NA,CASSQGMSNQPQHF,TGTGCCAGCAGTCAGGGGATGAGCAATCAGCCCCAGCATTTT
NA,TRBJ2-3,TRBV7-2,NA,CASSLQGPTDTQYF,TGTGCCAGCAGCTTACAGGGTCCCACAGATACGCAGTATTTT
NA,TRBJ2-1,TRBV4-3,TRBD2,CASSQGGLAGGNRYNEQFF,TGCGCCAGCAGCCAAGGGGGACTAGCGGGGGGGAATCGTTACAATGAGCAGTTCTTC
NA,TRBJ2-5,TRBV28,NA,CASGVSAQETQYF,TGTGCCAGCGGAGTCAGCGCCCAAGAGACCCAGTACTTC
few,TRBJ1-4,TRBV30,NA,CAWSGPGNGEKLFF,TGTGCCTGGAGTGGACCGGGAAATGGTGAAAAACTGTTTTTT
NA,TRBJ2-7,TRBV30,TRBD1,CAWSDRGSYEQYF,TGTGCCTGGAGTGACAGGGGATCCTACGAGCAGTACTTC
NA,TRBJ2-1,TRBV11-2,TRBD2,CASSSQTSGRAAEQFF,TGTGCCAGCAGCTCCCAGACTAGCGGGAGGGCCGCTGAGCAGTTCTTC
NA,TRBJ1-1,TRBV4-1,NA,CASSQDGRQVSNTEAFF,TGCGCCAGCAGCCAAGATGGAAGACAGGTATCGAACACTGAAGCTTTCTTT
few,TRBJ1-5,TRBV9,NA,CASSPQGYSNQPQHF,TGTGCCAGCAGCCCGCAGGGGTATAGCAATCAGCCCCAGCATTTT
NA,TRBJ2-1,TRBV2,NA,CASTRRYNEQFF,TGTGCCAGCACTAGGCGCTACAATGAGCAGTTCTTC
few,TRBJ2-7,TRBV6-6,TRBD1,CASGEPGQGPHEQYF,TGTGCCAGCGGCGAACCGGGACAGGGCCCTCACGAGCAGTACTTC
NA,TRBJ1-1,TRBV5-6,NA,CASSFRRENTEAFF,TGTGCCAGCAGCTTCCGGAGAGAGAACACTGAAGCTTTCTTT
NA,TRBJ1-1,TRBV5-1,NA,CASSLTLADTEAFF,TGCGCCAGCAGCTTGACCCTCGCGGACACTGAAGCTTTCTTT
NA,TRBJ2-7,TRBV28,TRBD1,CASSRDRGPYEQYF,TGTGCCAGCAGCCGGGACAGGGGTCCCTACGAGCAGTACTTC
NA,TRBJ2-7,TRBV4-3,TRBD2,CASSRGASGSNEQYF,TGCGCCAGCAGCCGAGGCGCTAGCGGGAGTAACGAGCAGTACTTC
NA,TRBJ1-5,TRBV7-2,NA,CASSLTGSSNQPQHF,TGTGCCAGCAGCTTGACAGGTAGTAGCAATCAGCCCCAGCATTTT
NA,TRBJ2-3,TRBV5-4,TRBD2,CASSRGGSTDTQYF,TGTGCCAGCAGCCGCGGGGGGAGCACAGATACGCAGTATTTT
few,TRBJ1-1,TRBV7-3,TRBD1,CASSLGQGSAEAFF,TGTGCCAGCAGCTTAGGACAGGGGTCTGCTGAAGCTTTCTTT
NA,TRBJ2-2,TRBV4-1,NA,CASSPRGGELFF,TGCGCCAGCAGCCCTCGGGGCGGGGAGCTGTTTTTT
NA,TRBJ2-7,TRBV11-2,NA,CASSLEDSSYEQYF,TGTGCCAGCAGCTTAGAGGACTCATCCTACGAGCAGTACTTC
NA,TRBJ2-7,TRBV5-1,TRBD1,CASSDPTGGVYEQYF,TGCGCCAGCAGCGACCCGACAGGGGGCGTCTACGAGCAGTACTTC
NA,TRBJ2-7,TRBV5-5,TRBD2,CASSLLAGGPYEQYF,TGTGCCAGCAGCTTACTAGCGGGAGGCCCCTACGAGCAGTACTTC
NA,TRBJ1-5,TRBV7-3,TRBD1,CASALPAGQGGCQPQHF,TGTGCCAGCGCCCTCCCCGCCGGGCAGGGGGGTTGTCAGCCCCAGCATTTT
NA,TRBJ2-7,TRBV18,NA,CASSPQGSSYEQYF,TGTGCCAGCTCCCCTCAGGGAAGCTCCTACGAGCAGTACTTC